Below, one T cell receptor beta chain is given with its context. Its recognized antigen is unknown. The record has no base qualities; no much larger clone is one base away. Deletion took 3 bases off V and 2 bases off J, with a span of 1 base between the germline ends. The CDR3 runs 12 residues from the cysteine to the phenylalanine. CDR3 DNA only is kept here, 36 bases in frame from base 1. Per the germline V gene, LGHNA is the CDR1 and YSLEER is the CDR2. This entry is derived from a study of T cell responses to AZD1222 COVID-19 vaccine (dated by TCRdb to about 2021). With regard to the full study: Because spike-specific TCR depth and breadth did not differ between the two schedules, AZD1222 recipients who got a second dose at roughly 4 weeks were pooled with those who got a second dose at roughly 12 weeks. TCR sequencing covered roughly 230 trial participants: around 210 given two doses of AZD1222 and around 26 given two doses of MenACWY control vaccine. Enrollment into the trials was organized by age into subgroups of 18-55, 56-69 and 70-plus years, and those subgroups contained roughly 150, 30 and 60 TCR-sequenced participants, respectively. The full study reports these points: Spike-specific TCR breadth and depth rose significantly after two AZD1222 doses compared with day 0 and with MenACWY recipients. In the small 56-69-year group, the increase in depth fell short of significance, most likely because of low power. Conclusions about previously exposed vaccinees are limited because only six or seven AZD1222 recipients were SARS-CoV-2 seropositive at baseline. Participants were mostly white British and included more females than males, and it was suggested by the authors that clonal diversity may have been underestimated. Vaccine-associated CD4 TCRs spanned the whole spike protein, with dominant responses in regions 160-218 and 743-854. Because no day 14 peak-response samples were available, the repertoires could be characterized only after the peak T cell response. Epitopes outside the regions mutated in the B.1.351 and B.1.1.7 variants were reportedly recognized by nearly half of the unique spike-specific TCRs.

The intended sense of this specimen's time point label: baseline before first vaccination. Vaccinee samples were obtained from the UK trials COV001 and COV002, which included a single-blind randomized controlled phase 2/3 trial of AZD1222 (ChAdOx1 nCoV-19) in healthy adults. Trial participant PBMC samples were collected at day 0 and day 28 after the second dose for TCRbeta chain sequencing. The CDR3 regions of human TCRbeta chains were analyzed by immunosequencing. Concerning the study's data processing: Repertoire TCRs were checked for matches against a reference library of SARS-CoV-2-specific TCRs that had been generated using the MIRA antigen-specificity platform. Breadth was defined as the fraction of unique TCRs that were SARS-CoV-2-associated. Depth was defined as the fraction of total T cells that were SARS-CoV-2-associated. Using the MIRA data, each spike-specific TCR was assigned both to the spike region to which the TCR was reactive and to a CD4 or CD8 class. Log10-transformed breadth and depth values were compared by one-way ANOVA with Sidak's multiple comparisons tests. TCRdb provides this immuneACCESS table in a form limited to in-frame rearrangements. Some clones are lacking; in checked studies, under half of them reflect an unresolved V gene, and why the rest are absent is not known. D and trimming come from the DNA, and the V and J calls and clone size come from that table. This sample gives approximately 150,000 clones in total; approximately 90% of them show up just once. Roughly 2.1% of the sample belongs to the ten largest clones.

The TCR was taken from an adult in good health. In this chain, TRBV4-3 is recombined with TRBJ2-2, with the D gene not clear enough to name. The sample consisted of peripheral blood, taken on day 0 of AZD1222 vaccination. The DNA sequence is TGCGCCAGCAGCCATAACACCGGGGAGCTGTTTTTT. Its coded protein is CASSHNTGELFF.